Below, 13 T cell receptor beta chains from the same sample are listed, as sequenced in a study of CD8 T cells in Susac syndrome. The RNA input was about 0.5 to 1 ug, and it was reverse transcribed with random hexamers. TCRdb called the immunoSEQ multiplex PCR reads again in MiXCR, with one record for every CDR3 protein. The sample has 150,000 to 200,000 distinct CDR3 sequences, about 94% seen once; the top ten hold about 0.13%. The specimen sequenced was CD4+ T cells from PBMCs. The source of these receptors is a human donor in good health.

The J gene is TRBJ2-5, the V gene TRBV7-2; 12 positions agree with TRBD2. With 1 base clipped from V and 10 bases from J, the junction kept 4 bases outside the gene matches. CDR3 length: 14 amino acids. The germline V gene has CDR1 SGHTA and CDR2 FQGNSA. The CDR3 DNA is TGTGCCAGCAGCTTAGGACTAGCGGGGGATCACCAGTACTTC. The encoded protein is CASSLGLAGDHQYF.

The gene calls are TRBV20-1 and TRBJ2-7; no firm D call. The V and J ends lost 2 bases and 3 bases respectively, with 11 bases between them. The germline gives CDR1 DFQATT, CDR2 SNEGSKA (reference sequence). The CDR3 has 13 residues. DNA for the CDR3: TGCAGTGCTAGAATCGCAGGATACTACGAGCAGTACTTC. It is translated as CSARIAGYYEQYF.

This chain links TRBV6-6 with TRBJ1-6; D call uncertain. Germline V gives CDR1 MNHNY, CDR2 SVGAGI (reference sequence). The CDR3 runs 13 residues. Trimming removed 4 bases from V and 5 bases from J, with 6 bases in between. The DNA for the CDR3 is TGTGCCAGCAGTTCGATTGATAATTCACCCCTCCACTTT. This translates into CASSSIDNSPLHF.

The chain has TRBV2 and TRBJ2-5; no clear D. Germline V gene data show CDR1 as SNHLY and CDR2 as FYNNEI. V lost 1 base to trimming and J lost 8 bases, with 8 bases between them. The CDR3 runs 12 residues. CDR3: CASSEERSTQYF. CDR3 sequence (DNA): TGTGCCAGCAGTGAAGAGAGGTCCACCCAGTACTTC.

The rearrangement joins TRBV5-1 to TRBJ2-5; D unresolved. V lost 4 bases and J lost 5, with 9 bases in between. Germline V CDR1 and CDR2: SGHRS, YFSETQ. This CDR3 spans 12 amino acids. In DNA form, the CDR3 reads TGCGCCAGCAGCACGGGCGAGGAGACCCAGTACTTC. Encoded protein: CASSTGEETQYF.

This chain uses TRBV9 with TRBJ2-3; TRBD2 matches 8 bases. The V and J ends lost 2 bases and 2 bases, in that order; junction bases with no gene match: 4. Germline-derived CDR1 and CDR2 are SGDLS and YYNGEE. The CDR3 extends over 15 amino acids. The CDR3 nucleotides read TGTGCCAGCAGCGTCACTAGCGGTAACACAGATACGCAGTATTTT. This translates into CASSVTSGNTDTQYF.

This chain connects TRBV20-1 to TRBJ1-1, with D uncertain. The CDR3 has 12 residues. Trimming removed 3 bases at V and 1 base at J, with 6 bases between. The V gene's germline CDR1 is DFQATT and CDR2 SNEGSKA (reference sequence). The CDR3 sequence is CSASSRNTEAFF. CDR3 DNA sequence: TGCAGTGCTAGTTCCAGGAACACTGAAGCTTTCTTT.

This chain joins TRBV27 and TRBJ1-2, with unresolved D. Trimming removed 3 bases from V and 3 bases from J, with 8 bases in between. From germline, CDR1 is MNHEY and CDR2 SMNVEV (reference sequence). The CDR3 runs 13 residues. The CDR3 DNA sequence: TGTGCCAGCAGTTTTAGTAGTCACTATGGCTACACCTTC. Residues: CASSFSSHYGYTF.

This chain connects TRBV29-1 to TRBJ2-1, with a possible D match to TRBD1 (5 bases). This CDR3 spans 14 amino acids. V lost 6 bases and J 5 bases, leaving 17 bases between the germline ends. CDR1 is SQVTM, CDR2 ANQGSEA, per germline. CDR3 nucleotide sequence: TGCAGCGTCATCCACCCGGACACAAACAATGAGCAGTTCTTC. It codes for CSVIHPDTNNEQFF.

V usage is TRBV24-1 and J usage is TRBJ2-3; 7 bases fit TRBD1. Losses at the gene ends were 3 bases for V and 2 bases for J; bases not matched to a gene: 7. In germline, CDR1 is KGHDR, CDR2 SFDVKD. The CDR3 spans 16 residues. The CDR3 nucleotides are TGTGCCACCAGTGATCAACAGGGGAAAGACACAGATACGCAGTATTTT. Translation: CATSDQQGKDTDTQYF.

V and J are TRBV29-1 and TRBJ2-5, with D perhaps TRBD2 (7 bases). This CDR3 region has 14 residues. The V end was cut by 6 bases, the J end by 3 bases, with 17 bases between. In germline, CDR1 is SQVTM, CDR2 ANQGSEA. CDR3 in amino acids: CSVGRGAGEETQYF. CDR3 coding DNA: TGCAGCGTCGGTCGGGGGGCTGGGGAAGAGACCCAGTACTTC.

The chain uses TRBV18 and TRBJ2-2, with D unclear. CDR3 length: 13 amino acids. The germline CDR1 and CDR2 sequences are KGHSH and LQKENI. Trimming stripped 3 bases from V and 1 base from J, with 3 bases between. The CDR3 sequence is CASSPMNTGELFF. CDR3 bases: TGTGCCAGCTCACCGATGAACACCGGGGAGCTGTTTTTT.

This clonotype was detected only once. The V and J genes are TRBV15 and TRBJ2-3; D unresolved. V lost 2 bases, J lost 2 bases, and 5 bases lay in between. CDR1 is LNHNV and CDR2 is YYDKDF in the germline V gene (reference sequence). This CDR3 is built from 13 residues. The CDR3 nucleotides read TGTGCCACCAGCAGACCGGACACAGATACGCAGTATTTT. Protein sequence: CATSRPDTDTQYF.